This note documents a single TCR beta chain sequence. The CDR3 is 16 amino acids. J was trimmed by 4 bases and V by 2 bases; bases with no gene match: 8. Looked up from germline, CDR1 is KGHSH and CDR2 is LQKENI. TCRdb keeps only in-frame clones here, not all; method: immunoSEQ multiplex PCR. The sample lists about 1 million clones, around 74% occurring once. This sample was taken from a study of shared clonotypes between healthy human individuals. Sequenced material: memory CD4+ T cells sorted from blood. Subset reported: CD45RA-negative fraction. The genes are TRBV18 and TRBJ1-3; the match to TRBD1 covers 7 bases. This clonotype originated in a young man in good health. Here the CDR3 reads CASSPSRQGPGNTIYF. In nucleotides, the CDR3 is TGTGCCAGCTCACCATCCAGACAGGGCCCAGGAAACACCATATATTTT.